The clone carrying this TCR beta chain was recorded many times. The antigen is unknown. The diagnostic basis comprised clinical symptoms, serum thyroxine and TRAb, thyroid ultrasound and orbital computed tomography. CDR1 MNHEY and CDR2 SMNVEV come from the germline V gene (reference sequence). V lost 3 bases and J 4 bases, leaving 15 bases between the germline ends. CDR3 length equals 15 residues. The data derive from a study of T cells in Graves' hyperthyroidism and ophthalmopathy. Overall study results and limits: Blood also carried most thyroid clonotypes expanded above 0.001.

Amplified regions were TCR beta CDR3 sequences from RNA transcripts. A set of HTBI primers served as the primers for a first-round RT-PCR of the TCR CDR3. TCRdb ran MiXCR on the multiplex PCR reads and lists one entry per CDR3 protein. The data show more than 650,000 distinct CDR3 sequences, with 14% seen just once and 10% to 13% held by the top ten. The V call is TRBV27, the J call TRBJ1-1; possible D gene TRBD1, 6 bases. This clonotype was sampled from a woman aged 18 to 35 with Graves' hyperthyroidism. The source material was blood. The CDR3 nucleotides are TGTGCCAGCAGTTTTATGGGGGGCGGAGGCACTGAAGCTTTCTTT. As protein: CASSFMGGGGTEAFF.